One sample yielded the 17 T cell receptor beta chains listed below, sequenced in a study of radiotherapy plus CTLA-4 blockade in lung cancer. Data came from immunoSEQ multiplex PCR; TCRdb stores just in-frame clones and leaves some out. The sample includes 26,000 or so clones, around three quarters of them seen just once. This material consisted of peripheral blood, taken from a patient treated with radiotherapy plus ipilimumab. The receptors here all came from a human donor with non-small cell lung cancer that progressed on radiotherapy plus ipilimumab.

This clone occurred once. The CDR3 is CASSVGDRAGPEAFF. CDR3 coding DNA: TGCGCCAGCAGCGTCGGGGACAGGGCGGGCCCTGAAGCTTTCTTT. The rearrangement links TRBV5-1 to TRBJ1-1, with 9 bases that match TRBD1. Trimming cost V 4 bases and J 6 bases; bases outside gene matches: 10. From germline, CDR1 is SGHRS and CDR2 YFSETQ. The CDR3 sequence is 15 residues long.

V is TRBV7-3 and J is TRBJ2-5; possible D gene TRBD1, 6 bases. Germline V lookup: CDR1 SGHTA, CDR2 FQGTGA. V was clipped by 1 base and J by 4 bases, with 16 bases between them. The CDR3 is made up of 16 amino acids. The CDR3 here is CASSLNSGRGGETQYF. CDR3 nucleotides: TGTGCCAGCAGCTTAAATTCGGGCAGGGGTGGAGAGACCCAGTACTTC.

This sequence joins TRBV27 and TRBJ2-7, with D hard to call. V lost 4 bases to trimming and J lost 0 bases, with 7 bases between them. This CDR3 is built from 13 residues. The germline CDR1 and CDR2 sequences are MNHEY and SMNVEV (reference sequence). CDR3 sequence (DNA): TGTGCCAGCAGTTCCACGAGCTCCTACGAGCAGTACTTC. Translation gives CASSSTSSYEQYF.

The CDR3 DNA is TGTGCCAGCAGCGTACTACCCATGAACACTGAAGCTTTCTTT. This codes for CASSVLPMNTEAFF. The V and J genes are TRBV9 and TRBJ1-1; D remains ambiguous. Looked up from germline, CDR1 is SGDLS and CDR2 is YYNGEE. The CDR3 extends over 14 amino acids. V was shortened by 1 base and J by 0 bases, with 7 bases between the two germline ends.

The CDR3 here is CASSRQGAGGELFF. The DNA for the CDR3 is TGCGCCAGCAGCCGGCAGGGGGCAGGTGGGGAGCTGTTTTTT. This sequence joins TRBV4-1 and TRBJ2-2, with 8 bases identical to TRBD1. Trimming removed 4 bases from V and 8 bases from J; junction bases left unmatched: 6. The CDR3 is 14 residues long. The germline V gene has CDR1 MGHRA and CDR2 YSYEKL.

V gene TRBV13 combines with J gene TRBJ2-1; 8 bases map to TRBD1. The CDR3 has 15 amino acids. V lost 5 bases and J lost 4; bases outside the gene matches: 7. CDR1 is PRHDT, CDR2 FYEKMQ, per germline (reference sequence). The CDR3 coding sequence is TGTGCCAGCAGCCCGCGCCGACAGGGGTACAATGAGCAGTTCTTC. Its translation is CASSPRRQGYNEQFF.

This chain joins TRBV6-6 and TRBJ2-7; D tentatively reads TRBD1 or TRBD2 (5 bases each). The CDR3 has 14 amino acids. Trimming took 5 bases from V and 0 from J, leaving 11 bases between them. Germline lookup yields CDR1 MNHNY and CDR2 SVGAGI (reference sequence). CDR3 protein: CASSPDGGSYEQYF. The DNA for the CDR3 is TGTGCCAGCAGTCCTGATGGGGGCTCCTACGAGCAGTACTTC.

This chain joins TRBV27 and TRBJ1-1; no reliable D call. Germline CDR1 MNHEY, CDR2 SMNVEV (reference sequence). This CDR3 has 13 residues. V was shortened by 3 bases and J by 5 bases, with 10 bases between the two germline ends. In nucleotides, the CDR3 is TGTGCCAGCAGTTTTTTTGCGGGTACTGAAGCTTTCTTT. This translates into CASSFFAGTEAFF.

In this sample, this clone turned up a few times. This chain links TRBV9 with TRBJ2-7; D call uncertain. Germline V gives CDR1 SGDLS, CDR2 YYNGEE. Trimming shortened V by 0 bases and J by 5 bases, and 12 bases separated the two germline ends. The CDR3 is made up of 14 amino acids. The CDR3 sequence is CASSVGPIEDEQYF. CDR3 DNA sequence: TGTGCCAGCAGCGTAGGACCGATCGAGGACGAGCAGTACTTC.

This chain uses TRBV19 with TRBJ1-5; tentative D call: TRBD1 (5 bases). The CDR3 loop spans 19 amino acids. Germline V gene lookup returns CDR1 LNHDA and CDR2 SQIVND (reference sequence). Trimming stripped 0 bases from V and 4 bases from J, with 22 bases between. CDR3 region: CASSIDRGTSSGYNQPQHF. CDR3 DNA sequence: TGTGCCAGTAGTATAGATCGTGGGACTTCATCAGGGTATAATCAGCCCCAGCATTTT.

The chain is built from TRBV4-2 and TRBJ2-7; D may be TRBD1 (5 bases). The CDR3 sequence is 15 residues long. V lost 0 bases and J 4 bases, leaving 13 bases between the germline ends. Germline V gene lookup returns CDR1 LGHNA and CDR2 YNFKEQ. DNA for the CDR3: TGTGCCAGCAGCCAAGATCCGAGCGCAGGGTACGAGCAGTACTTC. It specifies CASSQDPSAGYEQYF.

The rearrangement links TRBV28 to TRBJ2-2; 9 nucleotides agree with TRBD1. With 7 bases clipped from V and 7 bases from J, the junction kept 7 bases outside the gene matches. This CDR3 spans 14 amino acids. From germline, CDR1 is MDHEN and CDR2 SYDVKM. The CDR3 DNA reads TGTGCCAGCATTACAGGGGGCCAGGGCGGGGAGCTGTTTTTT. This sequence encodes CASITGGQGGELFF.

The chain has TRBV6-1 and TRBJ1-1, with D unclear. The CDR3 has 14 residues. Germline CDR1 reads MNHNS; CDR2 reads SASEGT. Trimming shortened V by 3 bases and J by 3 bases, and 11 bases separated the two germline ends. CDR3 in amino acids: CASSEPGRYTEAFF. The CDR3 DNA is TGTGCCAGCAGTGAGCCCGGCAGGTACACTGAAGCTTTCTTT.

This clone was recorded once. The chain has TRBV5-4 and TRBJ2-1; D call uncertain. Trimming shortened V by 2 bases and J by 4 bases, and 13 bases separated the two germline ends. The CDR3 is made up of 15 amino acids. CDR1 SGHNT and CDR2 YYREEE come from the germline V gene (reference sequence). The CDR3 region has the DNA TGTGCCAGCAGCTTAGGCCTAGTGGGGTACAATGAGCAGTTCTTC. It specifies CASSLGLVGYNEQFF.

The genes are TRBV11-3 and TRBJ2-1; maybe TRBD2 (6 bases). The CDR3 has 15 amino acids. V was trimmed by 1 base and J by 4 bases, leaving 11 bases between them. CDR1 SGHNT and CDR2 YENEEA come from the germline V gene. The CDR3 coding sequence is TGTGCCAGCAGCTTAGGGACTACGGGTTACAATGAGCAGTTCTTC. It yields the protein CASSLGTTGYNEQFF.

The chain couples TRBV5-1 to TRBJ1-1; 10 positions agree with TRBD1. With V trimmed by 0 bases and J by 2 bases, 1 base remained unmatched. This CDR3 comprises 15 residues. Germline loops: CDR1 SGHRS, CDR2 YFSETQ. The CDR3 bases are TGCGCCAGCAGCTTGGGACAGGGGGCAAACACTGAAGCTTTCTTT. Amino acid sequence: CASSLGQGANTEAFF. The full variable domain, its missing parts supplied by reference TRBV5-1 and TRBJ1-1, is KAGVTQTPRYLIKTRGQQVTLSCSPISGHRSVSWYQQTPGQGLQFLFEYFSETQRNKGNFPGRFSGRQFSNSRSEMNVSTLELGDSALYLCASSLGQGANTEAFFGQGTRLTVV.

This chain links TRBV20-1 with TRBJ2-7; tentatively, D is TRBD2 (6 bases). The germline CDR1 and CDR2 sequences are DFQATT and SNEGSKA (reference sequence). V dropped 6 bases and J dropped 5 bases, with 11 bases sitting between them. The CDR3 contains 11 residues. The CDR3 DNA sequence: TGCAGTGCCCGGAGGGTCGACGAGCAGTACTTC. This codes for CSARRVDEQYF.